This T cell receptor beta chain was identified in a study of T-cell reconstitution after alpha-beta-depleted transplantation in children. This clonotype was counted many times. Using unique molecular identifiers, the investigators prepared the TCRbeta library. TCRdb reprocessed the PCR reads with MiXCR, giving one entry per CDR3 protein. The data contain roughly 89,000 distinct CDR3 sequences, 12% of them singletons. V lost 5 bases to trimming and J lost 7 bases, with 7 bases between them. Germline V lookup: CDR1 KGHSH, CDR2 LQKENI. The CDR3 contains 11 residues. The V and J genes are TRBV18 and TRBJ2-3; unclear D gene. The material sequenced was PBMCs from the stem cell graft donor, taken from the stem cell graft. The receptor's source is a human donor who donated a stem cell graft to a child with inherited bone marrow failure. DNA of the CDR3: TGTGCCAGCTCATTATCTAATACGCAGTATTTT. Encoded protein: CASSLSNTQYF.